The sample holds a few counts of the clone carrying this T cell receptor (beta chain). The target antigen is unknown. The sample is drawn from a study of CD8+ T cells in alopecia areata. Reverse transcribed after extraction, RNA yielded cDNA as the sequencing template. Using immunoSEQ multiplex PCR, the repertoire was profiled, and TCRdb retains in-frame clones only, with some absent. Among some 190,000 clones listed, around 56% were seen once. The V end was cut by 5 bases, the J end by 2 bases, with 13 bases between. The germline gives CDR1 GTSNPN, CDR2 SVGIG (reference sequence). This CDR3 has 13 residues. This sample's treatment: oral pan-JAK inhibitor, 5-10 mg twice daily. Researchers gathered lesional scalp punch biopsies and peripheral blood from patients with alopecia areata. Study-level findings and limits: During tofacitinib treatment, many expanded lesional clones remained in scalp and blood. Administration of tofacitinib significantly diminished scalp clonality and expanded CD8+ clones within the top 100.

The specimen was CD4+ T cells sorted from blood, collected at week 4, from a patient treated with tofacitinib. The genes are TRBV30 and TRBJ2-7; D not resolved. This receptor was taken from a human donor with alopecia areata. CDR3 protein: CAWAAGSTYEQYF. CDR3 coding DNA: TGTGCCTGGGCCGCTGGAAGCACCTACGAGCAGTACTTC.